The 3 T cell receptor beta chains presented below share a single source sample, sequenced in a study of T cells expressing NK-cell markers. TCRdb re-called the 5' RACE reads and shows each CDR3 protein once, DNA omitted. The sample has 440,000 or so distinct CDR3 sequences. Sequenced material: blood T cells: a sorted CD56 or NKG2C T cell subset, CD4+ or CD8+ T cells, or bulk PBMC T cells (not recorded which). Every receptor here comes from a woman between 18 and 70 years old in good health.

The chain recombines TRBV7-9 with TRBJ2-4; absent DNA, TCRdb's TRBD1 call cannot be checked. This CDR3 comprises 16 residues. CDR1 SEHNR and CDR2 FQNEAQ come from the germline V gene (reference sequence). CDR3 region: CASSSPDGGTIGIQYF.

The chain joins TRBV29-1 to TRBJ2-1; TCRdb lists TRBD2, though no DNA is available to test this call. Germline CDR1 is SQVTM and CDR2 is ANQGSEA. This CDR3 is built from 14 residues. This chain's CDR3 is CSFGGLAGRDEQFF.

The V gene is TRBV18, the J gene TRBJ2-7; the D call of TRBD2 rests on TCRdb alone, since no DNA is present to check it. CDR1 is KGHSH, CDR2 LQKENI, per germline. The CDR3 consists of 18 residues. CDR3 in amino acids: CASSPGLAGSGSSYEQYF.